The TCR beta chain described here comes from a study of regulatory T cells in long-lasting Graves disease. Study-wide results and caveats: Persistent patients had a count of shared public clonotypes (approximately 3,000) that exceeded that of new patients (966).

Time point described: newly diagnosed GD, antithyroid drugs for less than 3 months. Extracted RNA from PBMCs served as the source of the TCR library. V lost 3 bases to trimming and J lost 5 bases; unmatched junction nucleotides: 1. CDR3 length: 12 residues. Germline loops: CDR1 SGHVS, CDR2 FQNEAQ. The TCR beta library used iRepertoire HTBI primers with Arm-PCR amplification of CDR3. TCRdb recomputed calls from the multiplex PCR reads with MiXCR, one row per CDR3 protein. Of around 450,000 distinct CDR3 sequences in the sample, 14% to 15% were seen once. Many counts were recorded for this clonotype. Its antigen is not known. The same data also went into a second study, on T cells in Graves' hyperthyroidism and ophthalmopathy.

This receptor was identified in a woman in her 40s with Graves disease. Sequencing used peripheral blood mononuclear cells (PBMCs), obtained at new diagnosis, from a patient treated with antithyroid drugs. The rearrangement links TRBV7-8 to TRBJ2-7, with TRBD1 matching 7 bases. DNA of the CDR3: TGTGCCAGCAGCTTCCAGGGGGACGAGCAGTACTTC. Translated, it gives CASSFQGDEQYF.